Included here is one T cell receptor beta chain sequence, with context. Its specificity is not known. Relying on iRepertoire HTBI primers and Arm-PCR of CDR3 regions, the team built TCR beta libraries. TCRdb re-called the multiplex PCR reads with MiXCR, one entry per CDR3 protein. The data contain 680,000 or so distinct CDR3 sequences, approximately 15% of them singletons. These data come from a study of regulatory T cells in long-lasting Graves disease. The V and J ends lost 7 bases and 0 bases respectively, with 6 bases between them. This CDR3 region has 13 residues. Looked up from germline, CDR1 is MNHNS and CDR2 is SASEGT. Findings and limits, study-wide: Persistent disease samples used TRBV28, TRBJ1-2 and TRBJ2-5 preferentially.

Described time point: newly diagnosed GD, antithyroid drugs for less than 3 months. TCR sequences were obtained from RNA taken from PBMCs. Peripheral blood, about 9 milliliters per patient, was collected in EDTA tubes. These data are also associated with another study on T cells in Graves' hyperthyroidism and ophthalmopathy. That study reports: Clonotypes that were expanded in thyroid above 0.001 mostly appeared in blood too.

V gene TRBV6-1 combines with J gene TRBJ1-4; D uncertain. Sequenced material: peripheral blood mononuclear cells (PBMCs), taken at new diagnosis, from a patient treated with antithyroid drugs. The sequence was collected from a woman under 40 with Graves disease. The CDR3 sequence: CASNTATNEKLFF. The CDR3 DNA reads as TGTGCCAGCAACACAGCAACTAATGAAAAACTGTTTTTT.